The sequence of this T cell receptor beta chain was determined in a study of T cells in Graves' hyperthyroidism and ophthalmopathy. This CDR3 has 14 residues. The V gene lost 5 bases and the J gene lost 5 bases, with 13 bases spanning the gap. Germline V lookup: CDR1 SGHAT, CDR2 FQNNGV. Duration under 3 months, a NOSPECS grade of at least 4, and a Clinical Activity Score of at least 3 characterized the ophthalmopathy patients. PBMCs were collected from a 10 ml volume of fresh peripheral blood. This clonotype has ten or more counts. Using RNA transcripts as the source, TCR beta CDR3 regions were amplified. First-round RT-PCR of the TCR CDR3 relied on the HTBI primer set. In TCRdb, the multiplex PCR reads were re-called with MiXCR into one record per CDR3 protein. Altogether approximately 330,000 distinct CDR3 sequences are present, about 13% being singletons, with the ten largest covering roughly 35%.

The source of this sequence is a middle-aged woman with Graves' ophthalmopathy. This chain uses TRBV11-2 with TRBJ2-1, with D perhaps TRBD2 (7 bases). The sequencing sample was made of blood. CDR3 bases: TGTGCCAGCAGCATCAGGGGAGGGAACAATGAGCAGTTCTTC. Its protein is CASSIRGGNNEQFF.